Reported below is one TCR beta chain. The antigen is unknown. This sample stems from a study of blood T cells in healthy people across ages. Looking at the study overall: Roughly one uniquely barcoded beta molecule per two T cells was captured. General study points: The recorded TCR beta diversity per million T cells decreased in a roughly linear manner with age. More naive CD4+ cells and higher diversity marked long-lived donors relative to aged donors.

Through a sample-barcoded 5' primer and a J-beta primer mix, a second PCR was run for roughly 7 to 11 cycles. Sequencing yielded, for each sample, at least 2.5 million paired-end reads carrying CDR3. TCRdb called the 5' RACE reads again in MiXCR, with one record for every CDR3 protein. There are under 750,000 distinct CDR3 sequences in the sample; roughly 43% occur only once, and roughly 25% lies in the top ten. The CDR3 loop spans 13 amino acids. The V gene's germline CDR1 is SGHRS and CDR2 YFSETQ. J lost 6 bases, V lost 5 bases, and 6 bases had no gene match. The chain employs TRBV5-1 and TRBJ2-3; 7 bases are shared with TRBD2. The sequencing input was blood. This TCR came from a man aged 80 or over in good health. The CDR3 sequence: CASRVSGVDTQYF. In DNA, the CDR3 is TGCGCCAGCAGGGTGAGCGGGGTTGATACGCAGTATTTT. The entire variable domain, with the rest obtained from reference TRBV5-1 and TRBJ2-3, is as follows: KAGVTQTPRYLIKTRGQQVTLSCSPISGHRSVSWYQQTPGQGLQFLFEYFSETQRNKGNFPGRFSGRQFSNSRSEMNVSTLELGDSALYLCASRVSGVDTQYFGPGTRLTVL.